The 14 T cell receptor beta chains below all came from one sample that was sequenced in a study of blood T cell repertoires in COVID-19. Clones were sequenced by immunoSEQ multiplex PCR, and TCRdb holds only the in-frame ones, with some missing. This table has around 220,000 clones, 65% to 85% appearing once. The specimen was peripheral blood. These receptors originate from an elderly woman with acute or convalescent COVID-19.

The J gene is TRBJ1-5, the V gene TRBV6-4; D not resolved. V was cut by 7 bases and J by 0 bases, with 10 bases left in between. Germline V lookup: CDR1 MRHNA, CDR2 SNTAGT. This CDR3 spans 14 amino acids. The CDR3 loop is CASIAIYSNQPQHF. DNA for the CDR3: TGTGCCAGCATAGCCATTTATAGCAATCAGCCCCAGCATTTT.

The CDR3 sequence: CASSLPHLYEQYF. CDR3 sequence (DNA): TGTGCCAGCAGCTTACCACACCTCTACGAGCAGTACTTC. V is TRBV7-2 and J is TRBJ2-7; D is uncertain. The germline V gene has CDR1 SGHTA and CDR2 FQGNSA. The CDR3 runs to 13 residues. Trimming took off 2 bases at V and 3 bases at J, with 8 bases between the two ends.

V gene TRBV7-8 combines with J gene TRBJ2-2, with 9 bases that match TRBD2. J lost 5 bases, V lost 2 bases, and 9 bases had no gene match. The CDR3 consists of 17 residues. CDR1 is SGHVS, CDR2 FQNEAQ, per germline. CDR3 amino acids: CASSLQKLAGRTGELFF. The CDR3 bases are TGTGCCAGCAGCTTACAGAAACTAGCGGGTAGGACCGGGGAGCTGTTTTTT.

In this sample, this clone turned up once. This chain links TRBV19 with TRBJ1-4, with D unresolved. V shed 6 bases and J shed 8 bases, with 13 bases lying between them. CDR1 and CDR2 (germline): LNHDA, SQIVND (reference sequence). The CDR3 length is 13 residues. In DNA, the CDR3 is TGTGCCAGTAGCCCATTACCGACAGAAAAACTGTTTTTT. Its translation: CASSPLPTEKLFF.

The chain carries TRBV10-1 and TRBJ1-1, with D perhaps matching TRBD1 (5 bases). Germline V gene lookup returns CDR1 WNHNN and CDR2 SYGVQD (reference sequence). The ends were cut back, 0 bases at V and 3 bases at J, with 8 bases in the middle. This CDR3 is built from 14 residues. CDR3 sequence reads: CASSESSRDTEAFF. CDR3 bases: TGCGCCAGCAGTGAGTCGAGCAGGGACACTGAAGCTTTCTTT.

V is TRBV12-3 or TRBV12-4 and J is TRBJ1-3; 9 nucleotides line up with TRBD1. V was clipped by 5 bases and J by 10 bases; unmatched bases: 6. This CDR3 is built from 13 residues. CDR3 amino acids: CASSEDRGLTIYF. CDR3 DNA: TGTGCCAGCAGTGAGGACAGGGGTTTGACCATATATTTT.

The chain recombines TRBV28 with TRBJ1-1, with D uncertain. The CDR3 sequence is 12 residues long. The germline CDR1 and CDR2 sequences are MDHEN and SYDVKM. V was clipped by 6 bases and J by 7 bases, with 12 bases between them. The CDR3 sequence is CASSLHNLEAFF. CDR3 nucleotide sequence: TGTGCCAGCAGCCTTCACAATCTTGAAGCTTTCTTT. Variable domain in full (rest from reference TRBV28 and TRBJ1-1): DVKVTQSSRYLVKRTGEKVFLECVQDMDHENMFWYRQDPGLGLRLIYFSYDVKMKEKGDIPEGYSVSREKKERFSLILESASTNQTSMYLCASSLHNLEAFFGQGTRLTVV.

The genes are TRBV11-3 and TRBJ2-1; D may be TRBD1 (6 bases). This CDR3 has 16 residues. Trimming left V 0 bases short and J 2 bases short, with 11 bases between. The germline gives CDR1 SGHNT, CDR2 YENEEA. CDR3 in amino acids: CASSLEGQYPYNEQFF. CDR3 DNA: TGTGCCAGCAGCTTAGAAGGACAGTATCCCTACAATGAGCAGTTCTTC. Full variable domain (outside the CDR3, taken from reference TRBV11-3 and TRBJ2-1): EAGVVQSPRYKIIEKKQPVAFWCNPISGHNTLYWYLQNLGQGPELLIRYENEEAVDDSQLPKDRFSAERLKGVDSTLKIQPAELGDSAVYLCASSLEGQYPYNEQFFGPGTRLTVL.

The rearrangement joins TRBV5-1 to TRBJ1-2; 10 bases map to TRBD1. CDR1 and CDR2 (germline): SGHRS, YFSETQ. The junction had 8 bases not matched to a gene; V was cut back by 4 bases and J by 2 bases. This CDR3 region has 16 residues. The CDR3 nucleotides read TGCGCCAGCAGCCCGGGGACAGGGGCTGGGAACTATGGCTACACCTTC. Amino acid sequence: CASSPGTGAGNYGYTF.

The rearrangement uses TRBV19 and TRBJ1-4; TRBD1 might be the D (5 bases). The CDR3 has 17 residues. The germline gives CDR1 LNHDA, CDR2 SQIVND (reference sequence). V was pared by 7 bases and J by 0 bases, with 18 bases between. CDR3 sequence reads: CASTDFGHPTTNEKLFF. CDR3 in DNA: TGTGCCAGTACCGACTTCGGACATCCTACAACTAATGAAAAACTGTTTTTT.

V gene TRBV7-2 combines with J gene TRBJ1-1, with D tentatively TRBD1 (5 bases). The CDR3 is made up of 16 amino acids. Germline V CDR1 and CDR2: SGHTA, FQGNSA. Trimming stripped 0 bases from V and 5 bases from J, with 16 bases between. CDR3 sequence reads: CASSLALRALGTEAFF. In nucleotides, the CDR3 is TGTGCCAGCAGCTTAGCCCTCAGGGCCCTAGGAACTGAAGCTTTCTTT.

This clone has a single count. This chain connects TRBV29-1 to TRBJ1-1, with TRBD1 matching over 10 bases. CDR1 is SQVTM and CDR2 is ANQGSEA in the germline V gene. This CDR3 has 14 amino acids. V was pared by 7 bases and J by 1 base, with 6 bases of the junction left unmatched. CDR3 coding DNA: TGCAGCGCAGAGACAGGGGGCGGGAACACTGAAGCTTTCTTT. Translation gives CSAETGGGNTEAFF.

V and J are TRBV19 and TRBJ2-4; TRBD2 matches at 12 bases. The ends lost 7 bases at V and 7 bases at J; junction bases unmatched: 11. This CDR3 spans 16 amino acids. Germline V CDR1 and CDR2: LNHDA, SQIVND (reference sequence). CDR3 nucleotides: TGTGCCAGTACCCCTAAGACTAGCGGGAGCAGTAACATTCAGTACTTC. The encoded protein is CASTPKTSGSSNIQYF.

This clone has a handful of counts. This sequence joins TRBV12-3 or TRBV12-4 and TRBJ1-1; 7 bases fit TRBD1. Trimming removed 7 bases from V and 3 bases from J; junction bases left unmatched: 5. The CDR3 runs 13 residues. The CDR3: CASTGTADTEAFF. The CDR3 region has the DNA TGTGCCAGCACCGGGACAGCCGACACTGAAGCTTTCTTT.